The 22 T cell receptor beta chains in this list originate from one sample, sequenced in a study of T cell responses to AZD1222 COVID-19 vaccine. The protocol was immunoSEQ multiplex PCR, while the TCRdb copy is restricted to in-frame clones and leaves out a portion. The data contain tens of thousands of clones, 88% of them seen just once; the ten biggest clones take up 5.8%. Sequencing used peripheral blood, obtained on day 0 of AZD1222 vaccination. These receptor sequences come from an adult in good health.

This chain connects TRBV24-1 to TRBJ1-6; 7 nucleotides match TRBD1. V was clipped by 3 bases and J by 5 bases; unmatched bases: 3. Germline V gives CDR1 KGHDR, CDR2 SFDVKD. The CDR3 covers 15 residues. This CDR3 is CATSDGDSHNSPLHF. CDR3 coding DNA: TGTGCCACCAGTGATGGGGACAGCCATAATTCACCCCTCCACTTT.

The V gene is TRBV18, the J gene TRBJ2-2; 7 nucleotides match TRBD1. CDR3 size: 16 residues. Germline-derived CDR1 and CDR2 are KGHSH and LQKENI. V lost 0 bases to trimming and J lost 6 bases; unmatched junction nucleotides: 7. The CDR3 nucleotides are TGTGCCAGCTCACCACCAGGGGGCGATCGGGCCGGGGAGCTGTTTTTT. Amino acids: CASSPPGGDRAGELFF.

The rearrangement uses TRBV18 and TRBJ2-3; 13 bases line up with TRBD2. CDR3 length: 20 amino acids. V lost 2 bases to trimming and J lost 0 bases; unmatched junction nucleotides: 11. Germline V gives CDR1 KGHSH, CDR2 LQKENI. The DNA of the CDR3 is TGTGCCAGCTCACCAAGCCGGACTAGCGGGAGACTAGCTAGCACAGATACGCAGTATTTT. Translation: CASSPSRTSGRLASTDTQYF.

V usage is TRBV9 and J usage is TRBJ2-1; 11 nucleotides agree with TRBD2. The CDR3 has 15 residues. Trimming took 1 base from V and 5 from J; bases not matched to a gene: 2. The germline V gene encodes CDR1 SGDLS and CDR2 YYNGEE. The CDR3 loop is CASSVTSGSNNEQFF. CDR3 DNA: TGTGCCAGCAGCGTAACTAGCGGGAGTAACAATGAGCAGTTCTTC. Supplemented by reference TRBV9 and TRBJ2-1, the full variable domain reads DSGVTQTPKHLITATGQRVTLRCSPRSGDLSVYWYQQSLDQGLQFLIQYYNGEERAKGNILERFSAQQFPDLHSELNLSSLELGDSALYFCASSVTSGSNNEQFFGPGTRLTVL.

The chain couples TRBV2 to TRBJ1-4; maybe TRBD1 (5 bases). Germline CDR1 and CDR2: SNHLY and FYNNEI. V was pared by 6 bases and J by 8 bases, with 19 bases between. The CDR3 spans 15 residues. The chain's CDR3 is CASSPSGTAVEKLFF. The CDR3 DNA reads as TGTGCCAGCAGCCCTTCCGGGACCGCTGTCGAAAAACTGTTTTTT.

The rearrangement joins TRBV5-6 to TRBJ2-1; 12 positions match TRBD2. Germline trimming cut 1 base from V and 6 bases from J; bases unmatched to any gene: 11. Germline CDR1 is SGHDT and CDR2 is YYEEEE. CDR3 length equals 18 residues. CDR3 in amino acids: CASSLSTSGSVFGNEQFF. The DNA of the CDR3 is TGTGCCAGCAGCTTGTCGACTAGCGGGAGCGTTTTTGGCAATGAGCAGTTCTTC.

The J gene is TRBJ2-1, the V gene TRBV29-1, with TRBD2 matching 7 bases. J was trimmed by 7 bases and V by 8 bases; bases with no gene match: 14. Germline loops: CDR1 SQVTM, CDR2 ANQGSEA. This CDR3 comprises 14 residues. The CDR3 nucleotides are TGCAGCTACGGCAGGGCGGGAGCACGAAATGAGCAGTTCTTC. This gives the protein CSYGRAGARNEQFF.

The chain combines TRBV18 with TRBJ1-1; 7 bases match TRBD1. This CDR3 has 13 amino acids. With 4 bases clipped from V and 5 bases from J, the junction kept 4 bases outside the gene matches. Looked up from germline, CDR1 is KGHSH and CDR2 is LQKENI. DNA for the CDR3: TGTGCCAGCTCACTTGGACAGGCTACTGAAGCTTTCTTT. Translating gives CASSLGQATEAFF.

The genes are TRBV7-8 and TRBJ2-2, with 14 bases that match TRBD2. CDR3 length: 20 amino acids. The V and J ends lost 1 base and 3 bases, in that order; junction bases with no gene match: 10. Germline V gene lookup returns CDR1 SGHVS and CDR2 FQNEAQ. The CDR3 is CASSLGGTSGRLVYTGELFF. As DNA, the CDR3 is TGTGCCAGCAGCTTAGGCGGGACTAGCGGGAGATTGGTTTACACCGGGGAGCTGTTTTTT. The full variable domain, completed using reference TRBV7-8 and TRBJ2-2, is GAGVSQSPRYKVAKRGQDVALRCDPISGHVSLFWYQQALGQGPEFLTYFQNEAQLDKSGLPSDRFFAERPEGSVSTLKIQRTQQEDSAVYLCASSLGGTSGRLVYTGELFFGEGSRLTVL.

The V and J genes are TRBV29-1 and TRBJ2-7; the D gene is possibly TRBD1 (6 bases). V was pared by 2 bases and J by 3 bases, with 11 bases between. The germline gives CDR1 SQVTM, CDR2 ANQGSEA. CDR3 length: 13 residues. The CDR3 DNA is TGCAGCGTTGAAAACCGGGACAACTACGAGCAGTACTTC. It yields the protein CSVENRDNYEQYF.

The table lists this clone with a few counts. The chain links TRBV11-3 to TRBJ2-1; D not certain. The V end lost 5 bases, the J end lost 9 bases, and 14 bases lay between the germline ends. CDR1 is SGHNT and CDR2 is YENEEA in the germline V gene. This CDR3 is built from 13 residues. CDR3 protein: CASSLTLEGEQFF. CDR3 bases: TGTGCCAGCAGCCTAACCCTAGAAGGTGAGCAGTTCTTC.

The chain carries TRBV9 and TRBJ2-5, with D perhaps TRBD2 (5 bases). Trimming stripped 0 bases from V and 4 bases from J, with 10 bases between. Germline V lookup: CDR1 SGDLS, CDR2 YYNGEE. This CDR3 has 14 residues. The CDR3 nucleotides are TGTGCCAGCAGCGTAGGAGGGTCGAGAGAGACCCAGTACTTC. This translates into CASSVGGSRETQYF.

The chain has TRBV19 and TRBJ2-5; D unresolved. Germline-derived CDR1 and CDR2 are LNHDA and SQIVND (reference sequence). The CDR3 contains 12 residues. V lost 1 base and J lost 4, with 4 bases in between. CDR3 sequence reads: CASSIGGETQYF. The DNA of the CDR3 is TGTGCCAGTAGTATAGGAGGAGAGACCCAGTACTTC.

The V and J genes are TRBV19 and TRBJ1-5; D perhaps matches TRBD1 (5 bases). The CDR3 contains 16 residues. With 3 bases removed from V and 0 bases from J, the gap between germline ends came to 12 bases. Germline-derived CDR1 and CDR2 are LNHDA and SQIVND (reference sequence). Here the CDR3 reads CASSIYQGYSNQPQHF. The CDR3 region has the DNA TGTGCCAGTAGTATTTATCAGGGATATAGCAATCAGCCCCAGCATTTT.

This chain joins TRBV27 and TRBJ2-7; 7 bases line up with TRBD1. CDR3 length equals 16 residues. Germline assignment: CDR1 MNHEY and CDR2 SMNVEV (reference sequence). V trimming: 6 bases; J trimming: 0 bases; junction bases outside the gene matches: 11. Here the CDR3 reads CASSPSTGDSSYEQYF. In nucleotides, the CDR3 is TGTGCCAGCAGCCCCTCTACAGGGGATAGCTCCTACGAGCAGTACTTC.

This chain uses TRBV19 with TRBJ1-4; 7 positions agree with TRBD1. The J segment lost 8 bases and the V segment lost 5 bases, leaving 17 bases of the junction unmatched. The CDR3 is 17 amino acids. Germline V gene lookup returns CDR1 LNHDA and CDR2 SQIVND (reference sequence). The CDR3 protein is CASSELSGTVEGEKLFF. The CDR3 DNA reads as TGTGCCAGTAGTGAACTGTCTGGGACAGTGGAAGGCGAAAAACTGTTTTTT. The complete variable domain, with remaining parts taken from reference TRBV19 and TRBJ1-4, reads DGGITQSPKYLFRKEGQNVTLSCEQNLNHDAMYWYRQDPGQGLRLIYYSQIVNDFQKGDIAEGYSVSREKKESFPLTVTSAQKNPTAFYLCASSELSGTVEGEKLFFGSGTQLSVL.

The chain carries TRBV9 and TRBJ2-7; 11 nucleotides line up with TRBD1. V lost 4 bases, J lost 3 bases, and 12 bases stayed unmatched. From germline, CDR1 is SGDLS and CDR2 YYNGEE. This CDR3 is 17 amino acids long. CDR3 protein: CASSPGQGARNYYEQYF. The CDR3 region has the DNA TGTGCCAGCAGCCCCGGACAGGGGGCAAGGAACTACTACGAGCAGTACTTC.

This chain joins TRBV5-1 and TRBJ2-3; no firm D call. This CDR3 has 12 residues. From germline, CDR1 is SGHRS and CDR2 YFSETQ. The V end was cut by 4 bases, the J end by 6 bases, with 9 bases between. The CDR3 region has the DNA TGCGCCAGCAGCAACCGTCGGGATACGCAGTATTTT. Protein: CASSNRRDTQYF.

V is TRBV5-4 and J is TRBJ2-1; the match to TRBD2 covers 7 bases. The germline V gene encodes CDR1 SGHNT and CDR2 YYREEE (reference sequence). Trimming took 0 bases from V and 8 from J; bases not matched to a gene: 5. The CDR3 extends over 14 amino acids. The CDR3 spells CASSLGLAADEQFF. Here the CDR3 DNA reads TGTGCCAGCAGCTTGGGGCTAGCGGCGGATGAGCAGTTCTTC.

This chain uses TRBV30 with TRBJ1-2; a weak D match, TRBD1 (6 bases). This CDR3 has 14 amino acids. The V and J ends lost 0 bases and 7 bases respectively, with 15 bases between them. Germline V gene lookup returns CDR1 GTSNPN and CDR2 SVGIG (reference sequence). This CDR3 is CAWSVFGGPGGYTF. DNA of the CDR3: TGTGCCTGGAGTGTATTCGGGGGGCCGGGTGGCTACACCTTC. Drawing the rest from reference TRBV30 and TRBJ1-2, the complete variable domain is SQTIHQWPATLVQPVGSPLSLECTVEGTSNPNLYWYRQAAGRGLQLLFYSVGIGQISSEVPQNLSASRPQDRQFILSSKKLLLSDSGFYLCAWSVFGGPGGYTFGSGTRLTVV.

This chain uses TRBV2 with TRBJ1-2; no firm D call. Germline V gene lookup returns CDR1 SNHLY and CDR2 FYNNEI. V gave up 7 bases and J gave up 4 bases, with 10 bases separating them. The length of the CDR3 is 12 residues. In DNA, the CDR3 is TGTGCCAGCAAGGGTTTGGTCTATGGCTACACCTTC. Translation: CASKGLVYGYTF.

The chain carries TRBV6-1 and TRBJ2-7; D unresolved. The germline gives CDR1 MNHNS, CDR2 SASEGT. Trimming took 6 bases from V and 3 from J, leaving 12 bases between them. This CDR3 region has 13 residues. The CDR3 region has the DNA TGTGCCAGCAGCGACGTTCACAGCTACGAGCAGTACTTC. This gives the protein CASSDVHSYEQYF.